This entry is about one T cell receptor (beta chain). Antigen unknown. Every immunoSEQ plate was one replicate of a subset's evenly spread DNA. The DNA input per sorted-subset replicate PCR was 200 ng, corresponding to tens of thousands of T cell genomes. The table came from immunoSEQ multiplex PCR; TCRdb's copy has only in-frame clones and leaves some out. This sample has more than 1 million clones, with roughly 74% found just once. These data belong to a study of shared clonotypes between healthy human individuals. Overall study results and limits: Relative to clonotypes present in all four donors, those not shared had lower generation probabilities.

The CDR3 spans 15 residues. V lost 0 bases, J lost 8 bases, and 5 bases stayed unmatched. Germline V lookup: CDR1 SGHTS, CDR2 YDEGEE. The sample comprised memory CD4+ T cells from PBMCs. Subset noted: CD45RA-negative fraction. The chain is built from TRBV5-8 and TRBJ1-6; 7 nucleotides match TRBD1. This TCR derives from a man between 18 and 35 years old in good health. Some clones in this sample may be carry-over from other donors' samples. This CDR3 is CASSLEGAGYSPLHF. The CDR3 DNA is TGTGCCAGCAGCTTGGAGGGGGCAGGGTATTCACCCCTCCACTTT.